The 22 T cell receptor beta chains given below trace back to one sample, sequenced in a study of shared clonotypes between healthy human individuals. Generated by immunoSEQ multiplex PCR, the TCRdb table keeps only in-frame clones and is missing some. This table holds 2 million to 2.5 million clones, roughly 95% found once. The specimen was naive CD4+ T cells sorted from blood. Subset in this sample: CD45RA+ positively selected. Receptor source: a man in his late teens or twenties in good health.

The chain uses TRBV5-4 and TRBJ2-7, with D perhaps matching TRBD1 (6 bases). Germline assignment: CDR1 SGHNT and CDR2 YYREEE (reference sequence). The CDR3 spans 14 residues. Deletions cut 4 bases from V and 7 bases from J, with 18 bases between. This chain's CDR3 is CASSPPTGSGEQYF. The DNA for the CDR3 is TGTGCCAGCAGCCCACCGACAGGTTCGGGGGAGCAGTACTTC.

Worth noting for this clone: Within the sample, other DNA sequences also encode this same CDR3. The V call is TRBV30, the J call TRBJ1-1; TRBD1 might be the D (5 bases). Germline CDR1 is GTSNPN and CDR2 is SVGIG (reference sequence). Trimming removed 4 bases from V and 4 bases from J, with 10 bases in between. The CDR3 contains 12 residues. CDR3 region: CAWTGLGTEAFF. CDR3 sequence (DNA): TGTGCCTGGACAGGGCTGGGCACTGAAGCTTTCTTT.

The chain uses TRBV5-6 and TRBJ1-6; possibly TRBD1 for D (5 bases). V was cut by 0 bases and J by 14 bases, with 18 bases left in between. The CDR3 length is 15 residues. The V gene's germline CDR1 is SGHDT and CDR2 YYEEEE. The CDR3 loop reads CASSLGQVGLFTLHF. The CDR3 coding sequence is TGTGCCAGCAGCTTGGGGCAGGTGGGGCTCTTTACCCTCCACTTT.

The chain links TRBV19 to TRBJ2-7; tentatively, D is TRBD2 (6 bases). The germline V gene encodes CDR1 LNHDA and CDR2 SQIVND (reference sequence). V shed 3 bases and J shed 6 bases, with 9 bases lying between them. The CDR3 consists of 12 residues. CDR3 DNA sequence: TGTGCCAGTAGTATGGAGGGATTCGAGCAGTACTTC. Its translation: CASSMEGFEQYF.

The rearrangement links TRBV10-3 to TRBJ1-2; 9 nucleotides match TRBD1. CDR3 length: 13 residues. Germline CDR1 is ENHRY and CDR2 is SYGVKD. V shed 6 bases and J 4 bases; nucleotides not matched to a gene: 3. The CDR3 here is CAIRGGQGYGYTF. DNA of the CDR3: TGTGCCATCAGGGGGGGACAGGGCTATGGCTACACCTTC.

This rearrangement joins TRBV10-1 to TRBJ1-1, with D perhaps TRBD1 (5 bases). Per the germline V gene, CDR1 is WNHNN and CDR2 is SYGVQD (reference sequence). V lost 5 bases, J lost 1 base, and 8 bases lay in between. This CDR3 has 13 residues. CDR3 sequence (DNA): TGCGCCAGCAGTAACCAGGGGAACACTGAAGCTTTCTTT. Translating it yields CASSNQGNTEAFF.

In nucleotides, the CDR3 is TGTGCCAGCAGCTTATACGCTTCTAGCGGGAGAGAGACCCAGTACTTC. Protein product: CASSLYASSGRETQYF. The gene calls are TRBV7-9 and TRBJ2-5, with 10 bases that match TRBD2. There are 16 residues in the CDR3. The V gene end was trimmed by 2 bases and the J gene end by 4 bases; junction bases not matched to a gene: 7. Germline lookup yields CDR1 SEHNR and CDR2 FQNEAQ (reference sequence).

The rearrangement joins TRBV11-2 to TRBJ2-3; 10 positions agree with TRBD2. V was pared by 5 bases and J by 8 bases, with 10 bases of the junction left unmatched. Germline V gene lookup returns CDR1 SGHAT and CDR2 FQNNGV. The CDR3 spans 15 residues. As DNA, the CDR3 is TGTGCCAGCAGCGACAGCGGGGGGGCTGGTGGTACGCAGTATTTT. Encoded protein: CASSDSGGAGGTQYF. The entire variable domain, with the rest obtained from reference TRBV11-2 and TRBJ2-3, is as follows: EAGVAQSPRYKIIEKRQSVAFWCNPISGHATLYWYQQILGQGPKLLIQFQNNGVVDDSQLPKDRFSAERLKGVDSTLKIQPAKLEDSAVYLCASSDSGGAGGTQYFGPGTRLTVL.

The rearrangement joins TRBV7-2 to TRBJ1-4, with D unclear. Deletions cut 6 bases from V and 8 bases from J, with 25 bases between. The CDR3 is 17 residues long. Germline V gene data show CDR1 as SGHTA and CDR2 as FQGNSA. CDR3 region: CASSSGPAKGRNEKLFF. CDR3 DNA sequence: TGTGCCAGCAGTTCCGGACCTGCAAAAGGCCGAAACGAAAAACTGTTTTTT. Based on the CDR3 plus reference TRBV7-2 and TRBJ1-4, the full variable domain is GAGVSQSPSNKVTEKGKDVELRCDPISGHTALYWYRQSLGQGLEFLIYFQGNSAPDKSGLPSDRFSAERTGGSVSTLTIQRTQQEDSAVYLCASSSGPAKGRNEKLFFGSGTQLSVL.

About this clone: Other DNA sequences within the sample encode an identical CDR3. The rearrangement links TRBV12-5 to TRBJ2-3; no clear D gene. This CDR3 comprises 15 residues. The V gene lost 0 bases and the J gene lost 0 bases, with 7 bases spanning the gap. CDR1 LGHNT and CDR2 FRNRAP come from the germline V gene. As DNA, the CDR3 is TGTGCTAGTGGTTTGGTAGGCTCTAGCACAGATACGCAGTATTTT. Encoded protein: CASGLVGSSTDTQYF.

This sequence joins TRBV28 and TRBJ1-1, with D possibly matching TRBD1 (6 bases). Germline CDR1 MDHEN, CDR2 SYDVKM. There are 12 residues in the CDR3. V lost 7 bases to trimming and J lost 6 bases, with 12 bases between them. As DNA, the CDR3 is TGTGCCAGCACACGTACAGGGTCTGAAGCTTTCTTT. This codes for CASTRTGSEAFF.

This chain connects TRBV6-5 to TRBJ2-7; 7 nucleotides match TRBD1. Looked up from germline, CDR1 is MNHEY and CDR2 is SVGAGI. The CDR3 sequence is 14 residues long. With 6 bases clipped from V and 3 bases from J, the junction kept 8 bases outside the gene matches. CDR3 sequence (DNA): TGTGCCAGCAGACGACAGGGTACTAACTACGAGCAGTACTTC. It yields the protein CASRRQGTNYEQYF.

Comments on this clone: The same CDR3 is also encoded by other DNA sequences in this sample. The rearrangement joins TRBV10-3 to TRBJ1-5; D not certain. V was cut by 0 bases and J by 4 bases, with 7 bases left in between. The CDR3 is 14 amino acids. The germline V gene encodes CDR1 ENHRY and CDR2 SYGVKD. The CDR3 nucleotides are TGTGCCATCAGTGAGTCCGGGAGAAATCAGCCCCAGCATTTT. Amino acids: CAISESGRNQPQHF.

The sample holds one count of this clone. V usage is TRBV5-8 and J usage is TRBJ2-7; TRBD1 might be the D (5 bases). Germline CDR1 reads SGHTS; CDR2 reads YDEGEE. V was clipped by 6 bases and J by 1 base, with 11 bases between them. CDR3 length: 13 amino acids. The CDR3 loop reads CASTSPGSYEQYF. The CDR3, as DNA: TGTGCCAGCACCTCCCCAGGGTCCTACGAGCAGTACTTC.

This clone was counted a few times. The CDR3: CASSPGTGANVLTF. The CDR3 DNA sequence: TGTGCCAGTAGTCCGGGTACTGGGGCCAACGTCCTGACTTTC. This sequence joins TRBV19 and TRBJ2-6; D not resolved. The CDR3 length is 14 residues. The ends were cut back, 5 bases at V and 2 bases at J, with 7 bases in the middle. CDR1 LNHDA and CDR2 SQIVND come from the germline V gene (reference sequence). Complete variable domain (other parts from reference TRBV19 and TRBJ2-6): DGGITQSPKYLFRKEGQNVTLSCEQNLNHDAMYWYRQDPGQGLRLIYYSQIVNDFQKGDIAEGYSVSREKKESFPLTVTSAQKNPTAFYLCASSPGTGANVLTFGAGSRLTVL.

The V call is TRBV7-9, the J call TRBJ2-7; D is possibly TRBD1 (6 bases). V was pared by 3 bases and J by 1 base, with 10 bases between. Germline V gives CDR1 SEHNR, CDR2 FQNEAQ (reference sequence). This CDR3 region has 14 residues. The CDR3 DNA reads as TGTGCCAGCAGCTTGGGGACAAATTCCTACGAGCAGTACTTC. Amino acids: CASSLGTNSYEQYF.

The chain has TRBV5-1 and TRBJ1-6; D gene ambiguous. Germline CDR1 is SGHRS and CDR2 is YFSETQ. Trimming left V 0 bases short and J 5 bases short, with 6 bases between. The CDR3 has 14 amino acids. CDR3 bases: TGCGCCAGCAGCTTGGACGGAAATAATTCACCCCTCCACTTT. Protein product: CASSLDGNNSPLHF.

The count of this clone is one. The chain links TRBV6-5 to TRBJ1-1; TRBD1 agrees at 8 bases. The CDR3 is 13 amino acids. The V gene's germline CDR1 is MNHEY and CDR2 SVGAGI. Losses at the gene ends were 6 bases for V and 2 bases for J; bases not matched to a gene: 2. The DNA for the CDR3 is TGTGCCAGCAGCAGGGGGCACAACACTGAAGCTTTCTTT. This codes for CASSRGHNTEAFF.

The table lists this clone with a count of one. The chain links TRBV7-2 to TRBJ2-6; the D is unclear. V lost 3 bases, J lost 2 bases, and 8 bases lay in between. Per germline, CDR1 SGHTA and CDR2 FQGNSA. The CDR3 is made up of 15 amino acids. CDR3 sequence: CASSFGFAGANVLTF. Here the CDR3 DNA reads TGTGCCAGCAGCTTTGGGTTCGCTGGGGCCAACGTCCTGACTTTC.

The V and J genes are TRBV30 and TRBJ2-7; no definite D call. With 0 bases removed from V and 3 bases from J, the gap between germline ends came to 15 bases. CDR1 and CDR2 (germline): GTSNPN, SVGIG (reference sequence). The CDR3 spans 15 residues. The chain's CDR3 is CAWSVRPTLFYEQYF. Here the CDR3 DNA reads TGTGCCTGGAGTGTACGACCCACGTTATTCTACGAGCAGTACTTC.

The CDR3 here is CASRLRRNTEAFF. The CDR3 nucleotides read TGTGCCAGCCGGCTCCGACGGAACACTGAAGCTTTCTTT. V gene TRBV6-5 combines with J gene TRBJ1-1; unclear D gene. The germline CDR1 and CDR2 sequences are MNHEY and SVGAGI. The CDR3 contains 13 residues. Deletions cut 8 bases from V and 1 base from J, with 11 bases between.

The chain is built from TRBV5-4 and TRBJ1-3; a possible D gene is TRBD1 (5 bases). The CDR3 has 14 residues. CDR1 and CDR2 (germline): SGHNT, YYREEE (reference sequence). The V end was cut by 1 base, the J end by 2 bases, with 7 bases between. The CDR3, as DNA: TGTGCCAGCAGCTTGTGGGGGACTGGAAACACCATATATTTT. This encodes CASSLWGTGNTIYF. The variable domain in full, completed from reference TRBV5-4 and TRBJ1-3, reads ETGVTQSPTHLIKTRGQQVTLRCSSQSGHNTVSWYQQALGQGPQFIFQYYREEENGRGNFPPRFSGLQFPNYSSELNVNALELDDSALYLCASSLWGTGNTIYFGEGSWLTVV.